This TCR beta chain was identified during a study of blood T cell repertoires in COVID-19. Sequencing was performed with immunoSEQ multiplex PCR; in TCRdb, only in-frame clones are kept and a portion is missing. The sample has 250,000 to 300,000 clones, about 80% seen once. Recovered participants had two consecutive negative NP/OP PCR tests, healthcare professional clearance, or symptom resolution. Trimming removed 6 bases from V and 0 bases from J; junction bases left unmatched: 1. This CDR3 is built from 12 residues. Germline V gene lookup returns CDR1 SQVTM and CDR2 ANQGSEA. The V gene is TRBV29-1, the J gene TRBJ1-2, with TRBD1 matching 7 bases. The sequence was obtained from a man aged 50 to 60 who had recovered from COVID-19. Specimen: PBMCs or T cells enriched from blood (not recorded which). The CDR3: CSVGTANYGYTF. CDR3 nucleotides: TGCAGCGTGGGGACAGCTAACTATGGCTACACCTTC.